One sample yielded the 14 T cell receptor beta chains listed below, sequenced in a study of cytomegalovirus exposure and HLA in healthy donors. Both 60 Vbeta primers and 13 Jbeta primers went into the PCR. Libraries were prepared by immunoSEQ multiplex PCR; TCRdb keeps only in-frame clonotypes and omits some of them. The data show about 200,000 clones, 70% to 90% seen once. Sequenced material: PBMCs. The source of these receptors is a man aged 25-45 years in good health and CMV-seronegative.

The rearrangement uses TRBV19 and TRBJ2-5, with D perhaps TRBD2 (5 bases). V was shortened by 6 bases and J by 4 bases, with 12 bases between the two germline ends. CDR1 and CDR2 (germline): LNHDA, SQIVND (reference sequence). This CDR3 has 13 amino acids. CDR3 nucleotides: TGTGCCAGTAGCCGACGGAGGACAGAGACCCAGTACTTC. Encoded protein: CASSRRRTETQYF.

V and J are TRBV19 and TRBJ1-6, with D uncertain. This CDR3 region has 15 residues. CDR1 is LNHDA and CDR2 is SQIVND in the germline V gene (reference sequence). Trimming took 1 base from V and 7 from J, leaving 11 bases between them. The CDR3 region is CASSIVGGRNSPLHF. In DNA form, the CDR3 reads TGTGCCAGTAGTATAGTTGGAGGGCGGAATTCACCCCTCCACTTT.

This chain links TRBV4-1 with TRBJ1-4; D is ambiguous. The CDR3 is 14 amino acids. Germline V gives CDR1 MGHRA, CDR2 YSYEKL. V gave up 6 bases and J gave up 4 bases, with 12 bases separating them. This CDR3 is CASRQTGLNEKLFF. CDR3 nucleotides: TGCGCCAGCAGACAGACCGGTCTTAATGAAAAACTGTTTTTT.

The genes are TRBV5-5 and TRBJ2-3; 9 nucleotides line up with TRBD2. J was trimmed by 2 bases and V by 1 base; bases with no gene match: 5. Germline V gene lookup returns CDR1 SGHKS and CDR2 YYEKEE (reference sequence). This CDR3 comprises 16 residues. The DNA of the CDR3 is TGTGCCAGCAGCTTGAGGCGGGGGGGCGCCACAGATACGCAGTATTTT. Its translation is CASSLRRGGATDTQYF.

The CDR3 DNA is TGTGCCAGCAGCCCACTAGGCTACGAGCAGTACTTC. Its protein product is CASSPLGYEQYF. This chain links TRBV11-2 with TRBJ2-5; tentatively, D is TRBD2 (5 bases). The J call may not be correct, given that the DNA end is closer to TRBJ2-7. The CDR3 consists of 12 residues. Germline-derived CDR1 and CDR2 are SGHAT and FQNNGV.

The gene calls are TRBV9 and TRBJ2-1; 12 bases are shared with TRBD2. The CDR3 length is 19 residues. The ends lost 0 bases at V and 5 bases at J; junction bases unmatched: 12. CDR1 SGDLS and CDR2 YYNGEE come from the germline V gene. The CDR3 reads CASSVGRKASGGEHNEQFF. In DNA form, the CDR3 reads TGTGCCAGCAGCGTAGGAAGGAAGGCTAGCGGGGGGGAACACAATGAGCAGTTCTTC.

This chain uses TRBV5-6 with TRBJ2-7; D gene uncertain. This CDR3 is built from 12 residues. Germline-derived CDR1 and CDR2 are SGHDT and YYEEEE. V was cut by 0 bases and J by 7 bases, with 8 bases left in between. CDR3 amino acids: CASSLEVGEQYF. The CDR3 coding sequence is TGTGCCAGCAGCTTGGAAGTCGGGGAGCAGTACTTC.

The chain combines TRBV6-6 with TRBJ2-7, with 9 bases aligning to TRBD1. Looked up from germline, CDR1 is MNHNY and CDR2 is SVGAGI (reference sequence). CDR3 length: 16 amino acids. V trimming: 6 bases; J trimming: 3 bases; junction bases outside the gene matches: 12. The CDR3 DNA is TGTGCCAGCAGACCCGGGACAGGGTATGATGGCTACGAGCAGTACTTC. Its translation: CASRPGTGYDGYEQYF.

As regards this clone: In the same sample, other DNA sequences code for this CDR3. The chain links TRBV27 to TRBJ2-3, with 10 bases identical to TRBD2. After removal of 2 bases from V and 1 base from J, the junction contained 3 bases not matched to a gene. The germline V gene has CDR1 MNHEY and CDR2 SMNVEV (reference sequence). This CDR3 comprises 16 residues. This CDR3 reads CASSLRLAGGTDTQYF. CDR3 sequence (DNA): TGTGCCAGCAGTTTACGGCTAGCGGGGGGCACAGATACGCAGTATTTT.

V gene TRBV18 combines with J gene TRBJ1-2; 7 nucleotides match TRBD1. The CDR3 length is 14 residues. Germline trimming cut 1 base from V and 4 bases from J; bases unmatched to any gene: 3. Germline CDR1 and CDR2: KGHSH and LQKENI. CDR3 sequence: CASSPRAGGYGYTF. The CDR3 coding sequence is TGTGCCAGCTCACCACGCGCAGGGGGCTATGGCTACACCTTC. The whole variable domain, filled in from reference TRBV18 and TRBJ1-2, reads NAGVMQNPRHLVRRRGQEARLRCSPMKGHSHVYWYRQLPEEGLKFMVYLQKENIIDESGMPKERFSAEFPKEGPSILRIQQVVRGDSAAYFCASSPRAGGYGYTFGSGTRLTVV.

Here the CDR3 reads CASSRGQGRTGELFF. CDR3 bases: TGCGCCAGCAGCAGGGGACAGGGAAGGACCGGGGAGCTGTTTTTT. V is TRBV5-1 and J is TRBJ2-2; 9 bases are shared with TRBD1. J gave up 5 bases and V 4 bases, and 6 bases lay outside the gene matches. The germline gives CDR1 SGHRS, CDR2 YFSETQ. This CDR3 spans 15 amino acids.

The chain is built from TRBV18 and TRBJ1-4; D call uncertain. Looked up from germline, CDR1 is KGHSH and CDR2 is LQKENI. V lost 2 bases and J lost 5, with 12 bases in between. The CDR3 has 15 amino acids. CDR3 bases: TGTGCCAGCTCACCAAGGAGGACGGGAAATGAAAAACTGTTTTTT. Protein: CASSPRRTGNEKLFF.

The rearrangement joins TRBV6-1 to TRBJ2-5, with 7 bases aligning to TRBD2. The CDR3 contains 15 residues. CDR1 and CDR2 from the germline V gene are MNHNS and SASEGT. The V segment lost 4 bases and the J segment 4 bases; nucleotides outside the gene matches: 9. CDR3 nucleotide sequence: TGTGCCAGCAGTGTCCAATCAGGGAGGGGAGAGACCCAGTACTTC. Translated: CASSVQSGRGETQYF.

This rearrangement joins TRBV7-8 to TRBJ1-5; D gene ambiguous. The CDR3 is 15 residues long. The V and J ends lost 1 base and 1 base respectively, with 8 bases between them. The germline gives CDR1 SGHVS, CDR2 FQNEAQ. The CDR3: CASSLGRGSNQPQHF. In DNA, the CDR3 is TGTGCCAGCAGCTTAGGACGGGGAAGCAATCAGCCCCAGCATTTT. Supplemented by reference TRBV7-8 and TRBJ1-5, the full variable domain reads GAGVSQSPRYKVAKRGQDVALRCDPISGHVSLFWYQQALGQGPEFLTYFQNEAQLDKSGLPSDRFFAERPEGSVSTLKIQRTQQEDSAVYLCASSLGRGSNQPQHFGDGTRLSIL.